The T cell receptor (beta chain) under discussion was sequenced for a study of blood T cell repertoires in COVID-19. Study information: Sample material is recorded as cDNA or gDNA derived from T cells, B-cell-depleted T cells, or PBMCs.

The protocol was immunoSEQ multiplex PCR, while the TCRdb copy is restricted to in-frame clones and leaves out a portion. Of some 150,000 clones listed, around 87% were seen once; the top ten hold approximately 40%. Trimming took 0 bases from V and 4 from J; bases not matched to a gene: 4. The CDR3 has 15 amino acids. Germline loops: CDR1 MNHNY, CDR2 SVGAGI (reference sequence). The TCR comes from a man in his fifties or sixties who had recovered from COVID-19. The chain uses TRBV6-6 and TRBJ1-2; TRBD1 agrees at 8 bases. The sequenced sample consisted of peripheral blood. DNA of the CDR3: TGTGCCAGCAGTTACTCGGGGACAGGAATCTATGGCTACACCTTC. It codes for CASSYSGTGIYGYTF.